Reported below is one TCR beta chain. The data belong to a study of blood T cell repertoires in COVID-19. Using immunoSEQ multiplex PCR, the repertoire was profiled, and TCRdb retains in-frame clones only, with some absent. The table has approximately 230,000 clones, just over 85% seen once. This TCR was recovered from a man aged 25 to 40 who had recovered from COVID-19. The sequenced sample was peripheral blood.

The CDR3 DNA reads as TGTGCCAGCAGCTTGGACAGCTACGATAATTCACCCCTCCACTTT. It is translated as CASSLDSYDNSPLHF. V is TRBV5-4 and J is TRBJ1-6; no reliable D call. The CDR3 has 15 residues. CDR1 and CDR2 from the germline V gene are SGHNT and YYREEE (reference sequence). Deletions cut 0 bases from V and 5 bases from J, with 9 bases between.